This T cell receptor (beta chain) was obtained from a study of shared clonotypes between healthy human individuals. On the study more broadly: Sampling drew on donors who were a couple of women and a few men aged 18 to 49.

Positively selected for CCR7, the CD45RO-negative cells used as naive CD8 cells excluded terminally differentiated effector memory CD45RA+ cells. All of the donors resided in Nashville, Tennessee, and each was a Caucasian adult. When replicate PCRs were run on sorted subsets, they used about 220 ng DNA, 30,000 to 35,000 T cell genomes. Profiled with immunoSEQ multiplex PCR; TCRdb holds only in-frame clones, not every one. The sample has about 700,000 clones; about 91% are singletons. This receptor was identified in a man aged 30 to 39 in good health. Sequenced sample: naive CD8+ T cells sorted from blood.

The CDR3 region is CASATIESGNTIYF. CDR3 in DNA: TGTGCCAGCGCGACCATAGAGTCTGGAAACACCATATATTTT. V is TRBV5-5 and J is TRBJ1-3, with D hard to call. The CDR3 length is 14 residues. Trimming shortened V by 7 bases and J by 1 base, and 12 bases separated the two germline ends. CDR1 is SGHKS, CDR2 YYEKEE, per germline (reference sequence).